These 10 T cell receptor beta chains originate from one sample sequenced in a study of T cells expressing NK-cell markers. TCRdb reprocessed the 5' RACE reads and keeps a single row for each CDR3 protein, giving no DNA. Recorded for this sample: about 400,000 distinct CDR3 sequences. Sequencing used blood T cells: a sorted CD56 or NKG2C T cell subset, CD4+ or CD8+ T cells, or bulk PBMC T cells (not recorded which). Receptors originate from a woman between 50 and 59 years old in good health.

V and J are TRBV7-9 and TRBJ2-7; TCRdb's assignment of TRBD2 cannot be checked, as there is no DNA. Germline CDR1 SEHNR, CDR2 FQNEAQ (reference sequence). The CDR3 is made up of 15 amino acids. The CDR3 spells CASSPKQRLGREQYF.

The chain links TRBV2 to TRBJ2-3. The germline V gene has CDR1 SNHLY and CDR2 FYNNEI. The CDR3 is 15 amino acids. The CDR3 reads CASSGLGSTTDTQYF.

The genes are TRBV30 and TRBJ1-6; the TRBD1 assignment by TCRdb is unverifiable without DNA. CDR1 and CDR2 from the germline V gene are GTSNPN and SVGIG (reference sequence). The CDR3 extends over 13 amino acids. The CDR3: CAWSVQGESPLHF.

The chain carries TRBV6-5 and TRBJ1-1. Germline assignment: CDR1 MNHEY and CDR2 SVGAGI. This CDR3 has 14 residues. The CDR3 sequence is CASSAGFRASEAFF.

CDR3 region: CAWTVIAGAAEQYF. The J gene is TRBJ2-7, the V gene TRBV30; TCRdb's D gene call, TRBD2, goes unchecked for lack of DNA. This CDR3 region has 14 residues. The V gene's germline CDR1 is GTSNPN and CDR2 SVGIG (reference sequence).

This sequence joins TRBV20-1 and TRBJ2-2; TCRdb indicates TRBD2, and absent DNA this call remains unverified. Germline V gives CDR1 DFQATT, CDR2 SNEGSKA (reference sequence). There are 13 residues in the CDR3. CDR3 amino acids: CSANRLQGGELFF.

The CDR3 here is CASSPGQGIRYGYTF. V gene TRBV27 combines with J gene TRBJ1-2; TCRdb reports TRBD1, a call that lacks DNA to check it against. This CDR3 is built from 15 residues. CDR1 MNHEY and CDR2 SMNVEV come from the germline V gene (reference sequence).

The CDR3 sequence is CASSERQFAEKLFF. The chain uses TRBV6-1 and TRBJ1-4; absent DNA, TCRdb's TRBD1 call cannot be checked. Per germline, CDR1 MNHNS and CDR2 SASEGT. This CDR3 comprises 14 residues.

The chain joins TRBV3-1 to TRBJ2-1; TCRdb selects TRBD1, and the lack of DNA leaves this call unchecked. This CDR3 has 18 residues. Germline values: CDR1 LGHDT, CDR2 YNNKEL (reference sequence). CDR3 protein: CASSQVGGPGLGYNEQFF.

The genes are TRBV29-1 and TRBJ2-4; the TCRdb D gene call, TRBD1, has no DNA to confirm it. The germline gives CDR1 SQVTM, CDR2 ANQGSEA. This CDR3 is 18 amino acids long. This CDR3 reads CSVEVRTGGNGAKNIQYF. Together with reference TRBV29-1 and TRBJ2-4, the CDR3 gives the full variable domain: SAVISQKPSRDICQRGTSLTIQCQVDSQVTMMFWYRQQPGQSLTLIATANQGSEATYESGFVIDKFPISRPNLTFSTLTVSNMSPEDSSIYLCSVEVRTGGNGAKNIQYFGAGTRLSVL.